The clone carrying this TCR beta chain was observed a few times. TCRdb redid the calling of the RT-PCR reads with MiXCR, one entry per CDR3 protein. The table includes 200,000 to 250,000 distinct CDR3 sequences, around an eighth detected once. The data are from a study of patients and donors after allogeneic stem cell transplantation. The germline V gene has CDR1 SGHRS and CDR2 YFSETQ. The length of the CDR3 is 14 residues. Trimming took 0 bases from V and 1 from J, leaving 6 bases between them. Sequenced input: blood, either unsorted or a sorted T cell fraction (not recorded which). The receptor comes from a human donor who was either an allogeneic HSCT recipient or a stem cell or donor lymphocyte infusion donor (not recorded which). It is not recorded whose cells these are; they may come from a transplant donor. This sequence joins TRBV5-1 and TRBJ2-3; unclear D gene. The CDR3: CASSLEAGTDTQYF. The CDR3 DNA follows: TGCGCCAGCAGCTTGGAAGCTGGCACAGATACGCAGTATTTT.